These T cell receptor beta chains were read from a single sample in a study of T-cell reconstitution after alpha-beta-depleted transplantation in children. TCRdb passed the PCR reads through MiXCR, listing each CDR3 protein once. The data contain around 230,000 distinct CDR3 sequences, approximately 17% of them seen just once; the ten biggest clones take up around 45%. Sequencing was performed on PBMCs, mostly from graft donor cells, taken 360 days after TCRalphabeta/CD19-depleted stem cell transplant. These receptors originate from a male patient under 10 years old who had a stem cell transplant for acute lymphoblastic leukemia, so the T cells may come from the graft donor. Both conserved end residues are part of each CDR3. D genes are given only for firm matches. Size is stated for part of the rows, as once, few or many counts, or as a class when the clone is expanded.

V gene: TRBV12-3/TRBV12-4; clone size: few; D gene: .; J gene: TRBJ1-5; CDR3 DNA: TGTGCCAGCAGTTTAGCAGACAGCAATCAGCCCCAGCATTTT; CDR3 protein: CASSLADSNQPQHF
V gene: TRBV10-3; clone size: few; D gene: .; J gene: TRBJ2-7; CDR3 DNA: TGTGCCATCAGTGATGAGGGGGGGCCCTACGAGCAGTACTTC; CDR3 protein: CAISDEGGPYEQYF
V gene: TRBV29-1; clone size: .; D gene: .; J gene: TRBJ1-2; CDR3 DNA: TGCAGCGTTGACCTCCTGCTGGGGGGGACCTTC; CDR3 protein: CSVDLLLGGTF
V gene: TRBV5-1; clone size: many; D gene: .; J gene: TRBJ2-2; CDR3 DNA: TGCGCCAGCAGCTTGACTCCCGGGGAGCTGTTTTTT; CDR3 protein: CASSLTPGELFF
V gene: TRBV12-3/TRBV12-4; clone size: .; D gene: TRBD2; J gene: TRBJ2-1; CDR3 DNA: TGTGCCAGCTCCCATGGTAGGGGACTAGCGGACAATGAGCAGTTCTTC; CDR3 protein: CASSHGRGLADNEQFF
V gene: TRBV5-1; clone size: .; D gene: .; J gene: TRBJ2-7; CDR3 DNA: TGCGCCAGCAGCTTGGCTAGTAATAGGGAGCAGTACTTC; CDR3 protein: CASSLASNREQYF
V gene: TRBV6-5; clone size: many; D gene: .; J gene: TRBJ1-1; CDR3 DNA: TGTGCCAGCAGTTCAGGGCTGGGCACTGAAGCTTTCTTT; CDR3 protein: CASSSGLGTEAFF
V gene: TRBV7-3; clone size: many; D gene: TRBD2; J gene: TRBJ2-7; CDR3 DNA: TGTGCCAGCAGCTTAGTCCCTAGCGGGGGGTACGAGCAGTACTTC; CDR3 protein: CASSLVPSGGYEQYF
V gene: TRBV5-1; clone size: .; D gene: TRBD2; J gene: TRBJ2-2; CDR3 DNA: TGCGCCAGCAGCTTGGAACTAGCGGGAAGCACCGGGGAGCTGTTTTTT; CDR3 protein: CASSLELAGSTGELFF
V gene: TRBV28; clone size: .; D gene: .; J gene: TRBJ1-6; CDR3 DNA: TGTGCCAGCAGTTTATTTTCGGGGAATTCACCCCTCCACTTT; CDR3 protein: CASSLFSGNSPLHF
V gene: TRBV10-3; clone size: many; D gene: .; J gene: TRBJ2-3; CDR3 DNA: TGTGCCATCAGGGCGGCTAGCACAGATACGCAGTATTTT; CDR3 protein: CAIRAASTDTQYF
V gene: TRBV2; clone size: .; D gene: TRBD1; J gene: TRBJ1-1; CDR3 DNA: TGTGCCAGCAGCCGACAGGGCCCGAACACTGAAGCTTTCTTT; CDR3 protein: CASSRQGPNTEAFF
V gene: TRBV11-2; clone size: few; D gene: .; J gene: TRBJ2-2; CDR3 DNA: TGTGCCAGCAGCTTAGAATGGGCGGGCGACGGGGAGCTGTTTTTT; CDR3 protein: CASSLEWAGDGELFF
V gene: TRBV9; clone size: few; D gene: .; J gene: TRBJ2-2; CDR3 DNA: TGTGCCAGCAGCCCTCATGGGGGCGGGGAGCTGTTTTTT; CDR3 protein: CASSPHGGGELFF
V gene: TRBV28; clone size: .; D gene: .; J gene: TRBJ1-2; CDR3 DNA: TGTGCCAGCGGTACGTCGGGATATGGCTACACCTTC; CDR3 protein: CASGTSGYGYTF
V gene: TRBV4-2; clone size: .; D gene: .; J gene: TRBJ2-6; CDR3 DNA: TGTGCCAGCAGCCAAGGTCGAGGGGCCGGGGCCAACGTCCTGACTTTC; CDR3 protein: CASSQGRGAGANVLTF
V gene: TRBV5-1; clone size: .; D gene: TRBD1; J gene: TRBJ2-2; CDR3 DNA: TGCGCCAGCAGCCGGGACAGGGCCATCGGGGAGCTGTTTTTT; CDR3 protein: CASSRDRAIGELFF
V gene: TRBV29-1; clone size: few; D gene: .; J gene: TRBJ1-1; CDR3 DNA: TGCAGCGTTGAGGACCCGTTGAACACTGAAGCTTTCTTT; CDR3 protein: CSVEDPLNTEAFF
V gene: TRBV7-2; clone size: .; D gene: TRBD1; J gene: TRBJ1-1; CDR3 DNA: TGTGCCAGCAGCTCCAGGGGGGGCACTGAAGCTTTCTTT; CDR3 protein: CASSSRGGTEAFF
V gene: TRBV7-7; clone size: few; D gene: .; J gene: TRBJ2-2; CDR3 DNA: TGTGCCAGCAGCGCCCGTCCGGATAACACCGGGGAGCTGTTTTTT; CDR3 protein: CASSARPDNTGELFF
V gene: TRBV6-5; clone size: many; D gene: .; J gene: TRBJ2-1; CDR3 DNA: TGTGCCAGCAGTTACTCGCCTGGACACCACAATGAGCAGTTCTTC; CDR3 protein: CASSYSPGHHNEQFF
V gene: TRBV11-2; clone size: .; D gene: .; J gene: TRBJ2-3; CDR3 DNA: TGTGCGGGGCAGAAATTAGATACGCAGTATTTT; CDR3 protein: CAGQKLDTQYF
V gene: TRBV4-2; clone size: .; D gene: .; J gene: TRBJ1-2; CDR3 DNA: TGTGCCAGCAGCCAAGATCAGGCGGGACAAGAGGGCTACACCTTC; CDR3 protein: CASSQDQAGQEGYTF